This T cell receptor beta chain was obtained from a study of blood T cell repertoires in COVID-19. Germline-derived CDR1 and CDR2 are SGHVS and FNYEAQ. Between the trimmed V and J ends, which lost 0 bases and 1 base, there was a span of 4 bases. The CDR3 has 13 residues. Data came from immunoSEQ multiplex PCR; TCRdb stores just in-frame clones and leaves some out. This sample has 95,000 to 150,000 clones, with 86% found just once. The sequence derives from a man in his forties with acute or convalescent COVID-19. V and J are TRBV7-6 and TRBJ2-7; D is undetermined. Source material: peripheral blood. This CDR3 is CASSLALSYEQYF. CDR3 bases: TGTGCCAGCAGCTTAGCGCTATCCTACGAGCAGTACTTC.